Listed below are T cell receptor beta chains from one sample, sequenced in a study of radiotherapy plus CTLA-4 blockade in lung cancer. Method: immunoSEQ multiplex PCR; TCRdb's copy keeps in-frame clones and lacks some. This table has about 78,000 clones, more than 85% appearing once. Source: peripheral blood, taken from a patient treated with radiotherapy plus ipilimumab. These receptors were obtained from a human donor with non-small cell lung cancer who had stable disease on radiotherapy plus ipilimumab. CDR3s include the opening cysteine and the closing phenylalanine or tryptophan. A D gene is named only where the DNA matches it firmly. Clone size is given for some rows only: seen once, a few or many times, or a class if the clone is expanded.

v_call	d_call	clone_size	j_call	cdr3_nt	cdr3_aa
TRBV28	NA	NA	TRBJ1-4	TGTGCCAGCAGTTCACCCGGTCTTGTTCAGCCAACTAATGAAAAACTGTTTTTT	CASSSPGLVQPTNEKLFF
TRBV28	TRBD2	NA	TRBJ2-3	TGTGCCAGCAGTTTACGAGCCCCTAGCGGGAGGGCCCCAGCTACGCAGTATTTT	CASSLRAPSGRAPATQYF
TRBV27	NA	NA	TRBJ2-7	TGTGCCAGCAGAGAAAGTTTCTACGAGCAGTACTTC	CASRESFYEQYF
TRBV4-1	NA	NA	TRBJ2-3	TGCGCCAGCAGCCAAGATTCGGACACTGGTCGTGATACGCAGTATTTT	CASSQDSDTGRDTQYF
TRBV5-4	NA	once	TRBJ2-5	TGTGCCAGCAGTCTGGAACAGGCGGCAGGGAGGGAGACCCAGTACTTC	CASSLEQAAGRETQYF
TRBV5-1	NA	NA	TRBJ2-3	TGCGCCAGCAGGGTTGGGGGTCAGAGGGCAGATACGCAGTATTTT	CASRVGGQRADTQYF
TRBV7-2	NA	NA	TRBJ1-5	TGTGCCAGCAGCTTGAAGGGTGATCAGCCCCAGCATTTT	CASSLKGDQPQHF
TRBV2	TRBD1	NA	TRBJ1-6	TGTGCCAGCAGTGAGCCCGGGACAGGGTACTTACCCCTCCACTTT	CASSEPGTGYLPLHF
TRBV7-9	NA	NA	TRBJ1-1	TGTGCCAGCAGCTTGGACGGATCGAACACTGAAGCTTTCTTT	CASSLDGSNTEAFF
TRBV25-1	NA	NA	TRBJ2-2	TGTGCCAGCAGTGTGGTTGGGATGGGGGGCATGGAGACCGGGGAGCTGTTTTTT	CASSVVGMGGMETGELFF
TRBV30	TRBD1	NA	TRBJ1-6	TGTGCCTGGAGTGAAGGGGGCCGGTCACCCCTCCACTTT	CAWSEGGRSPLHF
TRBV14	TRBD1	NA	TRBJ1-2	TGTGCCAGCAGCCACGACAGGGTGATCTATGGCTACACCTTC	CASSHDRVIYGYTF
TRBV27	NA	NA	TRBJ1-2	TGTGCCAGCAGTCCTAACACCCAGGGGCCGTCTAACTATGGCTACACCTTC	CASSPNTQGPSNYGYTF
TRBV14	NA	NA	TRBJ2-1	TGTGCCAGCACCCCAGCTGGGGTTCTCAATGAGCAGTTCTTC	CASTPAGVLNEQFF
TRBV19	TRBD1	NA	TRBJ2-1	TGTGCCAGTAGTGGGGGACAGTCCTCGAGGGTCGATGAGCAGTTCTTC	CASSGGQSSRVDEQFF
TRBV6-1	NA	NA	TRBJ2-2	TGTGCCAGCAGTGATCGAGCGGGTTTGGGGGAGCTGTTTTTT	CASSDRAGLGELFF
TRBV5-1	TRBD1	NA	TRBJ2-1	TGCGCCAGCAGCGGGGGACAGGGGAGGCGGGCTGAGCAGTTCTTC	CASSGGQGRRAEQFF
TRBV14	NA	NA	TRBJ2-3	TGTGCCAGCAGCCACTCAGGGACAGATACGCAGTATTTT	CASSHSGTDTQYF
TRBV4-2	TRBD1	NA	TRBJ2-7	TGTGCCAGCAGCCAAGTGGCGACAGGGGCCCCCTACGAGCAGTACTTC	CASSQVATGAPYEQYF
TRBV7-3	TRBD1	NA	TRBJ2-1	TGTGCCAGCAGCTTAAGTCCCGAGACAGGGATCTACAATGAGCAGTTCTTC	CASSLSPETGIYNEQFF
TRBV5-1	NA	NA	TRBJ2-7	TGCGCCAGCAGCTTGGGGTTTGGGGGCGCCTACGAGCAGTACTTC	CASSLGFGGAYEQYF
TRBV9	TRBD2	NA	TRBJ2-5	TGTGCCAGCAGCGTAGGCGGGAGTAAGTTGGAGACCCAGTACTTC	CASSVGGSKLETQYF
TRBV30	TRBD1	few	TRBJ2-6	TGTGCCTTAGACAGGGAGGGGGCCAACGTCCTGACTTTC	CALDREGANVLTF
TRBV6-1	NA	NA	TRBJ2-3	TGTGCCAGCAGTGAAAATACCGGGGTACGCACAGATACGCAGTATTTT	CASSENTGVRTDTQYF
TRBV10-3	NA	NA	TRBJ1-1	TGTGCCATCAGCTTAGACGGGGGGACTGAAGCTTTCTTT	CAISLDGGTEAFF
TRBV25-1	TRBD1	NA	TRBJ1-2	TGTGCCAGCAGTGCGACAGGGAAAGTTCCGGGTGGCTACACCTTC	CASSATGKVPGGYTF
TRBV7-7	TRBD1	NA	TRBJ2-5	TGTGCTAGCAGCTCCCAAGGGGGCTTGGAGACCCAGTACTTC	CASSSQGGLETQYF
TRBV14	NA	NA	TRBJ1-1	TGTGCCAGCAGCCAGAGTAGAACGATCACTGAAGCTTTCTTT	CASSQSRTITEAFF
TRBV21-1	NA	few	TRBJ1-5	TGTGCCAGCAGCACGGGCAGAGGCCAGCCCCAGCATTTT	CASSTGRGQPQHF
TRBV4-2	NA	NA	TRBJ2-5	TGTGCCAGCAGCCAAGGAAAGGGGGTCCAAGAGACCCAGTACTTC	CASSQGKGVQETQYF
TRBV20-1	NA	NA	TRBJ2-7	TGCAGTGCTACCCCCCACACCGAGCAGTACTTC	CSATPHTEQYF
TRBV29-1	NA	NA	TRBJ2-5	TGCAGCGTTGAAGAAGAGGGTCTGAAGACCCAGTACTTC	CSVEEEGLKTQYF
TRBV21-1	NA	NA	TRBJ2-3	TGTGCCAGCATCCGACATCGACAGCGAAGTAACACAGATACGCAGTATTTT	CASIRHRQRSNTDTQYF
TRBV7-3	TRBD2	NA	TRBJ2-1	TGTGCCAGCAGCTTAAGAGTTAGCGGGAGGTCCTCCTACAATGAGCAGTTCTTC	CASSLRVSGRSSYNEQFF
TRBV18	TRBD1	NA	TRBJ2-7	TGTGCCAGCTCACCACGGGACAGTCAGGGGGAGCAGTACTTC	CASSPRDSQGEQYF
TRBV5-1	TRBD2	NA	TRBJ2-3	TGCGCCAGCAGCATAACGACTAGCGGGACGACAGATACGCAGTATTTT	CASSITTSGTTDTQYF
TRBV7-2	NA	NA	TRBJ2-7	TGTGCCAGCAGCTCCCTCTTGGGCTACGAGCAGTACTTC	CASSSLLGYEQYF
TRBV5-1	NA	NA	TRBJ1-1	TGCGCCAGCAGCTTGGCCGTAAAGGGCACTGAAGCTTTCTTT	CASSLAVKGTEAFF
TRBV4-1	NA	NA	TRBJ2-1	TGCGCCAGCAGCCAAGTCAACCTAGTTTCCTACAATGAGCAGTTCTTC	CASSQVNLVSYNEQFF
TRBV27	TRBD2	NA	TRBJ2-7	TGTGCCAGCAGTTCATTTGGCGAAGGGAGGGCCTACGAGCAGTACTTC	CASSSFGEGRAYEQYF
TRBV11-2	NA	NA	TRBJ1-2	TGTGCCAGCAGCTTAGGGGGGAGATATGGCTACACCTTC	CASSLGGRYGYTF
TRBV7-6	TRBD2	NA	TRBJ2-5	TGTGCCAGCAGCCGGAACGCCCTAGCGGAAGCTGGGACCCAGTACTTC	CASSRNALAEAGTQYF
TRBV30	TRBD2	NA	TRBJ2-3	TGTGCCTGGAGTGTATCCCCCTTTAGCGGGAACTGGGCCCCAGATACGCAGTATTTT	CAWSVSPFSGNWAPDTQYF
TRBV6-5	TRBD1	NA	TRBJ2-7	TGTGCCAGCAGTGATTATACAGGGGGGTACGAGCAGTATTTC	CASSDYTGGYEQYF
TRBV9	NA	NA	TRBJ1-3	TGTGCCAGCAGCAGGGATTCTTCCCGGAACACCATATATTTT	CASSRDSSRNTIYF